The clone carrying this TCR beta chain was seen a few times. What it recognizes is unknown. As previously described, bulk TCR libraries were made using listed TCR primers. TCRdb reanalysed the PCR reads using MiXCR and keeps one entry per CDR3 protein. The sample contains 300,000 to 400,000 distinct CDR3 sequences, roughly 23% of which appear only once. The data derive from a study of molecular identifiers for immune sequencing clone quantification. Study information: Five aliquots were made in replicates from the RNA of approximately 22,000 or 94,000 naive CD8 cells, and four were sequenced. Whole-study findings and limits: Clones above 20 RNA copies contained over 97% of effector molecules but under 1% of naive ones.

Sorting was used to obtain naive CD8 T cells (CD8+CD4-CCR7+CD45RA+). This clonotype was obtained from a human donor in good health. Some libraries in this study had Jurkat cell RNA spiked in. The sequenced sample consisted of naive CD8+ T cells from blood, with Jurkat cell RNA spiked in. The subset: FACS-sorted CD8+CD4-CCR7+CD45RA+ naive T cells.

The CDR3 bases are TGTGCCAGCGTGGGACTAGCGTTCAATAATGAGCAGTTCTTC. Translation gives CASVGLAFNNEQFF. The V and J genes are TRBV11-2 and TRBJ2-1; 10 nucleotides line up with TRBD2. This CDR3 contains 14 residues. Germline lookup yields CDR1 SGHAT and CDR2 FQNNGV. After removal of 8 bases from V and 7 bases from J, the junction contained 8 bases not matched to a gene.